Below are 32 T cell receptor beta chains sequenced from a single sample in a study of beta chain features in type 1 diabetes. Since all of the isolated RNA was reverse transcribed, expressed TCRB transcripts were what got sequenced. Method: immunoSEQ multiplex PCR; TCRdb's copy keeps in-frame clones and lacks some. The sample records around 260,000 clones, approximately 24% being singletons. These receptors have no identified antigens. Study findings and constraints: TCRB CDR3s from Type 1 diabetes patients were moderately but significantly shorter in all four CD4+ subsets.

Sequences were obtained from naive CD4+ T cells from blood. Every receptor here comes from a woman in her 30s with type 1 diabetes.

The rearrangement links TRBV5-4 to TRBJ2-3, with a weak D call TRBD2 (5 bases). The CDR3 has 15 residues. Trimming pared 4 bases from V and 1 base from J, leaving 13 bases between. CDR1 and CDR2 from the germline V gene are SGHNT and YYREEE (reference sequence). The CDR3 sequence: CASSRQPEGTDTQYF. The CDR3 coding sequence is TGTGCCAGCAGCCGCCAGCCGGAGGGCACAGATACGCAGTATTTT.

This clone was seen a handful of times. The rearrangement uses TRBV4-1 and TRBJ2-1, with 8 bases identical to TRBD2. The CDR3 extends over 13 amino acids. Unmatched junction bases numbered 2, after V lost 3 bases and J lost 7 bases. Per germline, CDR1 MGHRA and CDR2 YSYEKL. DNA of the CDR3: TGCGCCAGCAGCCAGGCTAGCGGGAATGAGCAGTTCTTC. Amino acid sequence: CASSQASGNEQFF.

The rearrangement uses TRBV29-1 and TRBJ1-2; tentatively, D is TRBD1 (5 bases). This CDR3 contains 13 residues. With 3 bases removed from V and 4 bases from J, the gap between germline ends came to 12 bases. The germline V gene has CDR1 SQVTM and CDR2 ANQGSEA. The CDR3 bases are TGCAGCGTTGATAGGGACTCGGGCTATGGCTACACCTTC. This gives the protein CSVDRDSGYGYTF.

This clone occurred a few times. The chain's CDR3 is CSVERFYGYTF. The CDR3 nucleotides read TGCAGCGTTGAGAGATTCTATGGCTACACCTTC. The chain uses TRBV29-1 and TRBJ1-2; D is unclear. Trimming shortened V by 3 bases and J by 4 bases, and 6 bases separated the two germline ends. This CDR3 has 11 amino acids. CDR1 and CDR2 from the germline V gene are SQVTM and ANQGSEA.

The chain recombines TRBV11-1 with TRBJ2-3; D gene unclear. This CDR3 is 13 amino acids long. Germline CDR1 and CDR2: SGHAT and FQDESV (reference sequence). V was clipped by 5 bases and J by 6 bases, with 12 bases between them. In DNA form, the CDR3 reads TGTGCCAGCAGCCTCAGTCCCTTTGATACGCAGTATTTT. The encoded protein is CASSLSPFDTQYF.

The chain uses TRBV5-1 and TRBJ1-1; TRBD1 matches 8 bases. The CDR3 sequence is 15 residues long. The V segment lost 3 bases and the J segment 4 bases; nucleotides outside the gene matches: 8. Germline V gives CDR1 SGHRS, CDR2 YFSETQ. CDR3 in amino acids: CASSWRTGSSTEAFF. The CDR3 coding sequence is TGCGCCAGCAGCTGGAGGACAGGGTCAAGCACTGAAGCTTTCTTT.

This clone occurred a few times. This sample also contains other DNA sequences that code for the same CDR3. The V and J genes are TRBV7-9 and TRBJ2-6; possible D gene TRBD2, 5 bases. Trimming took off 4 bases at V and 1 base at J, with 5 bases between the two ends. Germline V gene lookup returns CDR1 SEHNR and CDR2 FQNEAQ (reference sequence). This CDR3 is built from 14 residues. For the CDR3, the DNA is TGTGCCAGCAGCTCGGGGTCTGGGGCCAACGTCCTGACTTTC. Its translation is CASSSGSGANVLTF.

The chain has TRBV18 and TRBJ2-7, with 7 positions matching TRBD1. This CDR3 spans 15 amino acids. The germline CDR1 and CDR2 sequences are KGHSH and LQKENI. V dropped 4 bases and J dropped 0; count of bases not matched to a gene: 6. The DNA for the CDR3 is TGTGCCAGCTCACTCCGACAGGGCTACTCCTACGAGCAGTACTTC. Translating it yields CASSLRQGYSYEQYF.

The chain is built from TRBV2 and TRBJ2-1; TRBD2 agrees at 8 bases. Germline CDR1 SNHLY, CDR2 FYNNEI. The CDR3 loop spans 14 amino acids. The junction had 9 bases not matched to a gene; V was cut back by 7 bases and J by 7 bases. CDR3 DNA sequence: TGTGCCAGCACAGGCAGCGGGAGACGGAATGAGCAGTTCTTC. It is translated as CASTGSGRRNEQFF. Filled out from reference TRBV2 and TRBJ2-1, the complete variable domain reads EPEVTQTPSHQVTQMGQEVILRCVPISNHLYFYWYRQILGQKVEFLVSFYNNEISEKSEIFDDQFSVERPDGSNFTLKIRSTKLEDSAMYFCASTGSGRRNEQFFGPGTRLTVL.

The V call is TRBV9, the J call TRBJ2-3; 8 bases are shared with TRBD2. The V and J ends lost 0 bases and 2 bases, in that order; junction bases with no gene match: 5. CDR1 is SGDLS, CDR2 YYNGEE, per germline. The CDR3 is 16 amino acids. The CDR3 is CASSVAAGGSTDTQYF. In nucleotides, the CDR3 is TGTGCCAGCAGCGTAGCCGCGGGGGGATCCACAGATACGCAGTATTTT.

This chain joins TRBV9 and TRBJ2-7, with 8 bases matching TRBD1. The CDR3 consists of 14 residues. J lost 2 bases, V lost 4 bases, and 5 bases had no gene match. The germline gives CDR1 SGDLS, CDR2 YYNGEE. This chain's CDR3 is CASSLGTGTYEQYF. CDR3 in DNA: TGTGCCAGCAGCCTCGGGACAGGTACCTACGAGCAGTACTTC.

The rearrangement uses TRBV27 and TRBJ2-1; TRBD2 aligns across 12 bases. With 3 bases clipped from V and 9 bases from J, the junction kept 12 bases outside the gene matches. Per the germline V gene, CDR1 is MNHEY and CDR2 is SMNVEV (reference sequence). The CDR3 has 17 residues. The CDR3 loop reads CASSFLAGGPGGREQFF. The CDR3 nucleotides are TGTGCCAGCAGTTTCCTAGCGGGAGGGCCGGGGGGACGTGAGCAGTTCTTC.

This chain joins TRBV6-5 and TRBJ1-1, with TRBD1 as a possible D gene (6 bases). Germline-derived CDR1 and CDR2 are MNHEY and SVGAGI. This CDR3 contains 13 residues. Trimming shortened V by 1 base and J by 4 bases, and 7 bases separated the two germline ends. CDR3 coding DNA: TGTGCCAGCAGTTACTACAGGGCCACTGAAGCTTTCTTT. Amino acid sequence: CASSYYRATEAFF.

The V call is TRBV10-3, the J call TRBJ2-5; tentatively, D is TRBD2 (5 bases). The CDR3 runs 12 residues. Germline CDR1 ENHRY, CDR2 SYGVKD. The V gene lost 0 bases and the J gene lost 13 bases, with 12 bases spanning the gap. This CDR3 is CAISESREPGYF. The CDR3 nucleotides are TGTGCCATCAGTGAGTCGAGGGAACCCGGGTACTTC.

The CDR3 sequence: CASRGPSGSWETQYF. The CDR3 nucleotides read TGTGCCAGCAGAGGGCCTAGCGGAAGCTGGGAGACCCAGTACTTC. The chain recombines TRBV28 with TRBJ2-5, with 7 bases matching TRBD2. Germline V gene lookup returns CDR1 MDHEN and CDR2 SYDVKM. Germline trimming cut 6 bases from V and 5 bases from J; bases unmatched to any gene: 12. CDR3 length equals 15 residues.

This clone was observed a handful of times. The rearrangement links TRBV29-1 to TRBJ1-1; a possible D gene is TRBD1 (6 bases). Deletions cut 5 bases from V and 1 base from J, with 11 bases between. CDR3 length: 13 residues. Germline V gene lookup returns CDR1 SQVTM and CDR2 ANQGSEA. This chain's CDR3 is CSVQGIRNTEAFF. The CDR3 nucleotides read TGCAGCGTTCAGGGGATCAGGAACACTGAAGCTTTCTTT.

The CDR3: CASQLQGSYNEQFF. The CDR3 nucleotides are TGTGCCAGCCAACTACAGGGATCCTACAATGAGCAGTTCTTC. The chain joins TRBV7-9 to TRBJ2-1, with a possible D match to TRBD1 (6 bases). The V end lost 8 bases, the J end lost 1 base, and 12 bases lay between the germline ends. Germline V gene lookup returns CDR1 SEHNR and CDR2 FQNEAQ (reference sequence). The CDR3 is made up of 14 amino acids.

The chain has TRBV25-1 and TRBJ1-3; D gene unclear. The germline V gene encodes CDR1 MGHDK and CDR2 SYGVNS. This CDR3 spans 11 amino acids. Trimming took 9 bases from V and 4 from J, leaving 7 bases between them. In DNA form, the CDR3 reads TGTGCCAGTCTGTTAGGAAACACCATATATTTT. Residues: CASLLGNTIYF.

The chain recombines TRBV7-9 with TRBJ2-7; tentative D call: TRBD1 (5 bases). The CDR3 is 15 residues long. CDR1 and CDR2 (germline): SEHNR, FQNEAQ (reference sequence). Trimming left V 0 bases short and J 5 bases short, with 14 bases between. For the CDR3, the DNA is TGTGCCAGCAGCTTAGCCCGGGTAGGGGTCCACGAGCAGTACTTC. It specifies CASSLARVGVHEQYF.

V usage is TRBV18 and J usage is TRBJ2-3; 8 nucleotides align to TRBD1. V gave up 1 base and J gave up 2 bases; unmatched junction bases: 5. The germline V gene has CDR1 KGHSH and CDR2 LQKENI. The CDR3 consists of 16 residues. The CDR3 region is CASSPLVTGATDTQYF. The CDR3, as DNA: TGTGCCAGCTCACCACTAGTGACAGGGGCCACAGATACGCAGTATTTT.

The genes are TRBV23-1 and TRBJ2-2; 7 bases map to TRBD2. TRBV23-1 is noted as an ORF with a role that remains uncertain. Trimming cost V 2 bases and J 3 bases; bases outside gene matches: 3. The CDR3 is 15 amino acids. CDR3 protein: CASSQGRVHTGELFF. For the CDR3, the DNA is TGCGCCAGCAGTCAAGGGAGGGTGCACACCGGGGAGCTGTTTTTT.

This clone has just a few counts. The chain employs TRBV5-1 and TRBJ2-7, with D hard to call. The CDR3 spans 13 residues. The V gene lost 0 bases and the J gene lost 6 bases, with 10 bases spanning the gap. Germline CDR1 is SGHRS and CDR2 is YFSETQ. CDR3 residues: CASSLERGLEQYF. The CDR3 DNA sequence: TGCGCCAGCAGCTTGGAGCGCGGTCTCGAGCAGTACTTC.

This clone was picked up a small number of times. The chain is built from TRBV11-2 and TRBJ2-3; D is uncertain. V was cut by 3 bases and J by 5 bases, with 9 bases left in between. The germline V gene has CDR1 SGHAT and CDR2 FQNNGV. This CDR3 has 13 amino acids. CDR3 nucleotide sequence: TGTGCCAGCAGCTTCGAGACTGGAGATACGCAGTATTTT. It specifies CASSFETGDTQYF.

V and J are TRBV18 and TRBJ2-7; TRBD2 might be the D (6 bases). CDR3 length: 14 residues. CDR1 and CDR2 (germline): KGHSH, LQKENI. V was shortened by 6 bases and J by 7 bases, with 19 bases between the two germline ends. The CDR3 DNA reads as TGTGCCAGCTCTGATCAGGACGGGAGAGAGGAGCAGTACTTC. This encodes CASSDQDGREEQYF.

The rearrangement links TRBV5-1 to TRBJ2-1; D might be TRBD1 (6 bases). Per germline, CDR1 SGHRS and CDR2 YFSETQ. The CDR3 is 17 residues long. Trimming removed 0 bases from V and 8 bases from J, with 21 bases in between. The CDR3 DNA follows: TGCGCCAGCAGCTTGGCGAGAGTCGGAACCGACAGGCATGAGCAGTTCTTC. As protein: CASSLARVGTDRHEQFF. Supplemented by reference TRBV5-1 and TRBJ2-1, the full variable domain reads KAGVTQTPRYLIKTRGQQVTLSCSPISGHRSVSWYQQTPGQGLQFLFEYFSETQRNKGNFPGRFSGRQFSNSRSEMNVSTLELGDSALYLCASSLARVGTDRHEQFFGPGTRLTVL.

V usage is TRBV5-1 and J usage is TRBJ2-2, with a tentative D call TRBD2 (6 bases). The germline V gene has CDR1 SGHRS and CDR2 YFSETQ. V was pared by 1 base and J by 0 bases, with 10 bases between. CDR3 length equals 16 residues. The CDR3 protein is CASSLLGSSNTGELFF. CDR3 sequence (DNA): TGCGCCAGCAGCTTGCTCGGGAGCTCGAACACCGGGGAGCTGTTTTTT.

This clone was recorded a few times. The CDR3 loop is CASSESGTGDYEQYF. The CDR3 coding sequence is TGTGCCAGCAGCGAGAGCGGGACAGGGGACTACGAGCAGTACTTC. The chain is built from TRBV9 and TRBJ2-7; 10 bases align to TRBD1. The CDR3 consists of 15 residues. CDR1 is SGDLS, CDR2 YYNGEE, per germline. J gave up 3 bases and V 3 bases, and 6 bases lay outside the gene matches.

In this sample, this clone turned up a few times. The chain carries TRBV30 and TRBJ1-2; D is ambiguous. The CDR3 covers 11 residues. Per germline, CDR1 GTSNPN and CDR2 SVGIG (reference sequence). V gave up 5 bases and J gave up 4 bases, with 8 bases separating them. CDR3 region: CAWDTIYGYTF. The CDR3 DNA is TGTGCCTGGGATACAATCTATGGCTACACCTTC.

This clone was recorded only once. The chain links TRBV9 to TRBJ2-3; 9 bases align to TRBD2. Germline V CDR1 and CDR2: SGDLS, YYNGEE. The trim removed 3 bases at V and 0 bases at J, leaving 5 bases unmatched. The CDR3 runs 16 residues. The CDR3 DNA follows: TGTGCCAGCAGCGGACCGACTAGCGGAAGCACAGATACGCAGTATTTT. It yields the protein CASSGPTSGSTDTQYF.

Only a few counts were recorded for this clone. The chain links TRBV14 to TRBJ2-6, with 9 bases matching TRBD1. This CDR3 spans 19 amino acids. V shed 4 bases, J shed 4 bases, and the junction held 14 bases outside the gene matches. From germline, CDR1 is SGHDN and CDR2 FVKESK. This CDR3 is CASSRNWDRAFSGANVLTF. The CDR3, as DNA: TGTGCCAGCAGCCGGAATTGGGACAGGGCTTTTTCGGGGGCCAACGTCCTGACTTTC.

This chain joins TRBV11-2 and TRBJ1-5; D gene ambiguous. The CDR3 has 15 amino acids. With 0 bases removed from V and 4 bases from J, the gap between germline ends came to 10 bases. CDR1 is SGHAT, CDR2 FQNNGV, per germline. CDR3 loop: CASSLDRVGNQPQHF. The CDR3 DNA sequence: TGTGCCAGCAGCTTAGATCGGGTCGGGAATCAGCCCCAGCATTTT.

This sequence joins TRBV30 and TRBJ2-7; TRBD2 is a possible D gene (5 bases). This CDR3 comprises 13 residues. V was shortened by 1 base and J by 2 bases, with 9 bases between the two germline ends. Per the germline V gene, CDR1 is GTSNPN and CDR2 is SVGIG (reference sequence). CDR3 DNA sequence: TGTGCCTGGAGTGACGGAGCGGCCTACGAGCAGTACTTC. Its translation is CAWSDGAAYEQYF.